This TCR beta chain comes out of a study of shared clonotypes between healthy human individuals. Regarding the study as a whole: A generally larger estimated richness was seen in naive subsets than in memory subsets.

Only in-frame clones appear in the TCRdb table, and some are missing; sequencing was by immunoSEQ multiplex PCR. This sample has 2 million to 2.5 million clones, with almost 96% found just once. The CDR3 covers 13 residues. The germline V gene encodes CDR1 LNHDA and CDR2 SQIVND (reference sequence). With 4 bases removed from V and 1 base from J, the gap between germline ends came to 5 bases. As concerns this clone: Its matching antigen is unknown.

The V call is TRBV19, the J call TRBJ1-3; D unclear. The TCR comes from a man between 18 and 29 years old in good health. Source material: naive CD4+ T cells sorted from blood. As to subset: CD45RA+ positively selected. CDR3 bases: TGTGCCAGTAGTAAGGATTCTGGAAACACCATATATTTT. It encodes CASSKDSGNTIYF.